The next 5 T cell receptor beta chains were all read from a single sample in a study of blood T cell repertoires in COVID-19 (dated by TCRdb to the early 2020s). Receptor amplification or capture employed the immunoSEQ multiplex PCR assay. The clones in this table, taken by TCRdb from immuneACCESS, are in-frame only. Not every clone is retained; where verified, under half of the shortfall comes from an unresolved V gene, and the cause of the rest is unknown. Counted in this sample were about 280,000 clones; 85% to 95% of them appeared once. In total, the top ten clones hold about 3% of the sample. Sequenced input: PBMCs or T cells enriched from blood (not recorded which). The receptors were gathered from a man aged 35 to 55 who had been exposed to COVID-19.

Notes on this clone: This CDR3 is also generated by other DNA sequences in the sample. This chain connects TRBV12-3 or TRBV12-4 to TRBJ1-1; D is unresolved. The CDR3 contains 13 residues. V was clipped by 6 bases and J by 2 bases, with 10 bases between them. Here the CDR3 reads CASSRTGNTEAFF. In nucleotides, the CDR3 is TGTGCCAGCAGCCGGACTGGCAACACTGAAGCTTTCTTT.

The chain carries TRBV5-6 and TRBJ1-5, with D unclear. Trimming shortened V by 0 bases and J by 5 bases, and 6 bases separated the two germline ends. CDR3 length: 13 residues. The germline V gene encodes CDR1 SGHDT and CDR2 YYEEEE. CDR3 loop: CASSLGPDQPQHF. CDR3 DNA: TGTGCCAGCAGCTTGGGTCCGGATCAGCCCCAGCATTTT.

This clone was found once. The chain employs TRBV30 and TRBJ1-2; D is possibly TRBD1 (6 bases). Trimming shortened V by 2 bases and J by 4 bases, and 17 bases separated the two germline ends. Germline V lookup: CDR1 GTSNPN, CDR2 SVGIG (reference sequence). The CDR3 covers 15 residues. CDR3 loop: CAWSLGRGGGYGYTF. In nucleotides, the CDR3 is TGTGCCTGGAGTCTTGGTAGGGGGGGTGGCTATGGCTACACCTTC.

This chain links TRBV7-9 with TRBJ1-1, with D tentatively TRBD1 (6 bases). CDR3 length: 15 amino acids. Trimming took off 5 bases at V and 0 bases at J, with 13 bases between the two ends. The germline CDR1 and CDR2 sequences are SEHNR and FQNEAQ (reference sequence). The CDR3 sequence is CASSDRQVMNTEAFF. For the CDR3, the DNA is TGTGCCAGCAGCGACCGACAGGTTATGAACACTGAAGCTTTCTTT.

This chain connects TRBV3-1 (or the pseudogene TRBV3-2) to TRBJ2-7; maybe TRBD1 (6 bases). The V gene's germline CDR1 is LGHDT and CDR2 YNNKEL (reference sequence). This CDR3 region has 16 residues. The germline V and J ends were trimmed by 4 bases and 1 base, with 17 bases remaining between them. The CDR3 DNA reads TGTGCCAGCAGCCCTTTATTTGGGACACCTTCCTACGAGCAGTACTTC. Its translation: CASSPLFGTPSYEQYF.